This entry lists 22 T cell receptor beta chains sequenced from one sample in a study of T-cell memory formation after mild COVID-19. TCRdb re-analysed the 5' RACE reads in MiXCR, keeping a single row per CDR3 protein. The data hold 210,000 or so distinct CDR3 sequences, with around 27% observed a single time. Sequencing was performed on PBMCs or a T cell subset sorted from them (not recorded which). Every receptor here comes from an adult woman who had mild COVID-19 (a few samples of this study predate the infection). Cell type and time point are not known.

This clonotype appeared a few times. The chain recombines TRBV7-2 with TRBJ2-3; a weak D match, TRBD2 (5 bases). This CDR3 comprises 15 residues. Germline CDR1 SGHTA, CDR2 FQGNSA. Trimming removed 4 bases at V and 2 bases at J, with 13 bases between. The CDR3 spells CASSSGLILTDTQYF. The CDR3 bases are TGTGCCAGCAGCTCCGGACTGATTCTCACAGATACGCAGTATTTT.

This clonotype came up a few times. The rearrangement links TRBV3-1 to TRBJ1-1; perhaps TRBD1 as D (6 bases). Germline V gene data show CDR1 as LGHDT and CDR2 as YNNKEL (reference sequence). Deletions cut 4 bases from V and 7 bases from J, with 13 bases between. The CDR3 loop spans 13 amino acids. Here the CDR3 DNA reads TGTGCCAGCAGCCCTAAGACAGGTAATGAAGCTTTCTTT. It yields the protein CASSPKTGNEAFF. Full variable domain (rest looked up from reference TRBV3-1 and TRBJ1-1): DTAVSQTPKYLVTQMGNDKSIKCEQNLGHDTMYWYKQDSKKFLKIMFSYNNKELIINETVPNRFSPKSPDKAHLNLHINSLELGDSAVYFCASSPKTGNEAFFGQGTRLTVV.

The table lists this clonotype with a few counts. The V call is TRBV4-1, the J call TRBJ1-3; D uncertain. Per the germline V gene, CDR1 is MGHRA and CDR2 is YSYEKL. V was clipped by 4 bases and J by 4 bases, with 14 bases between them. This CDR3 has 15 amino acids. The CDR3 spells CASSRSREYGNTIYF. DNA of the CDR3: TGCGCCAGCAGCCGCTCCCGGGAGTACGGAAACACCATATATTTT.

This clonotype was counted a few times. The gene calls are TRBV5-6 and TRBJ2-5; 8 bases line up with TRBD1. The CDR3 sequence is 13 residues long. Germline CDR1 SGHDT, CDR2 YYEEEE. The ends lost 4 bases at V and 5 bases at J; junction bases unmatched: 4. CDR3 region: CASSRTGPETQYF. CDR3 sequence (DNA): TGTGCCAGCAGCCGGACAGGGCCGGAGACCCAGTACTTC.

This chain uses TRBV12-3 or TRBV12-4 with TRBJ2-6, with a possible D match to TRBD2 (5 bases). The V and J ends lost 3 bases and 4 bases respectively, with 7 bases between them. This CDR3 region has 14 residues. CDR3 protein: CASSFGGGANVLTF. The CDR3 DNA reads TGTGCCAGCAGTTTTGGCGGGGGGGCCAACGTCCTGACTTTC.

CDR3 residues: CASSSTSGTYEQYF. CDR3 bases: TGTGCCAGCAGCTCAACTAGCGGGACCTACGAGCAGTACTTC. V is TRBV7-6 and J is TRBJ2-7; 10 bases match TRBD2. CDR1 is SGHVS and CDR2 is FNYEAQ in the germline V gene. The V gene end was trimmed by 4 bases and the J gene end by 2 bases; junction bases not matched to a gene: 2. This CDR3 comprises 14 residues.

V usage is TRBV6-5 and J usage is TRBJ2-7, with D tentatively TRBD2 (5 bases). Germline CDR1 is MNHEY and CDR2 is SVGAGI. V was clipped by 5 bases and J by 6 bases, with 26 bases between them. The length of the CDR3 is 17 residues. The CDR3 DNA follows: TGTGCCAGCAGTCCAACCCGCCGGGGAAGGAGAGTGATCGAGCAGTACTTC. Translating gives CASSPTRRGRRVIEQYF.

CDR3 nucleotide sequence: TGTGCCTGGAGTCCCGGACTAGCGGGAGTGGAGACCCAGTACTTC. Translated, it gives CAWSPGLAGVETQYF. The chain is built from TRBV30 and TRBJ2-5; 13 bases agree with TRBD2. The CDR3 extends over 15 amino acids. Germline V gene sequence: CDR1 GTSNPN, CDR2 SVGIG (reference sequence). Trimming took 2 bases from V and 5 from J; bases not matched to a gene: 5.

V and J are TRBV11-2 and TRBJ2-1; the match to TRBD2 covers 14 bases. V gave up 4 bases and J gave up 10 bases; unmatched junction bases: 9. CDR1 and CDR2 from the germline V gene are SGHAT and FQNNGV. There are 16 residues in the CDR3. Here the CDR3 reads CASSSRGTSGGTEQFF. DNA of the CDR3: TGTGCCAGCAGCTCTAGGGGGACTAGCGGGGGCACCGAGCAGTTCTTC.

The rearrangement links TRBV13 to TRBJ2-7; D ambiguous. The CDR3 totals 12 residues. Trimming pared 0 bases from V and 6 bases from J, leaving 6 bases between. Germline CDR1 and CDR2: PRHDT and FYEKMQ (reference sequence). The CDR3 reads CASSLGLSEQYF. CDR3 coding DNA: TGTGCCAGCAGCTTAGGCCTCTCCGAGCAGTACTTC.

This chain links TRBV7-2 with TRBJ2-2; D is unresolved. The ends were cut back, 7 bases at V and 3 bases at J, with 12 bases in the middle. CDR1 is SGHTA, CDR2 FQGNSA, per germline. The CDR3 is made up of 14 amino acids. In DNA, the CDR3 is TGTGCCAGCACCCCTCTCACCCACACCGGGGAGCTGTTTTTT. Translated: CASTPLTHTGELFF.

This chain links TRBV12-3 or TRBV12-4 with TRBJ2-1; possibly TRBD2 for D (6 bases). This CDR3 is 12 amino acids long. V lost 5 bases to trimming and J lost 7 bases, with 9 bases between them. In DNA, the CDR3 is TGTGCCAGCAGTAGACTAGTGAATGAGCAGTTCTTC. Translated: CASSRLVNEQFF.

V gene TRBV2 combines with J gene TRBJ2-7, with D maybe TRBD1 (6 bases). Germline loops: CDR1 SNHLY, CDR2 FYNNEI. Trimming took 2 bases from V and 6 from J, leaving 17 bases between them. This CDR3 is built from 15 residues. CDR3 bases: TGTGCCAGCAGTGAATTGAAACAGGGTTATTGCGAGCAGTACTTC. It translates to CASSELKQGYCEQYF.

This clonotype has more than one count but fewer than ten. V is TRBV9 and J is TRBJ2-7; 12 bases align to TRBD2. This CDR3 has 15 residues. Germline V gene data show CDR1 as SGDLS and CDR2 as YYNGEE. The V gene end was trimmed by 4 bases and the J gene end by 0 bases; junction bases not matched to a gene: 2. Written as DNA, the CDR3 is TGTGCCAGCAGCTCGACTAGCGGGAGCTCCTACGAGCAGTACTTC. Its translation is CASSSTSGSSYEQYF.

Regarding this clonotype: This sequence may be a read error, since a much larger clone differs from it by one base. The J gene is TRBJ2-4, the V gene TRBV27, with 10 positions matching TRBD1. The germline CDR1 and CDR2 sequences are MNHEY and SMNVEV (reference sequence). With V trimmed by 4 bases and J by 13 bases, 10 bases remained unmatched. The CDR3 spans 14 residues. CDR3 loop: CASSSTGGASDQYF. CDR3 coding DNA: TGTGCCAGCAGTTCGACAGGGGGCGCGTCTGACCAGTACTTC.

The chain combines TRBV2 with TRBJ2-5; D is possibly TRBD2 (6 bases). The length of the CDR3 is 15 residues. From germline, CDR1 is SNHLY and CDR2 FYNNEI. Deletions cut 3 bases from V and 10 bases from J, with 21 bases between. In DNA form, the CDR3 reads TGTGCCAGCAGTGAGGCTGAGACTTACGGCGGGGACCAGTACTTC. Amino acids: CASSEAETYGGDQYF.

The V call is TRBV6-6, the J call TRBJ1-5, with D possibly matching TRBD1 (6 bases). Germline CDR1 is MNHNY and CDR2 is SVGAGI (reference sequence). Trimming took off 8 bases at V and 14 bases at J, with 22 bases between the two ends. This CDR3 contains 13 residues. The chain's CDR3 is CASRQGGDPSEHF. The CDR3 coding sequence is TGTGCCAGCCGACAAGGGGGTGACCCATCCGAGCATTTT.

The CDR3 spells CASSQGVQPQHF. The CDR3, as DNA: TGTGCCAGCAGCCAAGGTGTTCAGCCCCAGCATTTT. V gene TRBV3-1 combines with J gene TRBJ1-5; D is unclear. The CDR3 extends over 12 amino acids. V was cut by 1 base and J by 6 bases, with 4 bases left in between. Germline-derived CDR1 and CDR2 are LGHDT and YNNKEL (reference sequence).

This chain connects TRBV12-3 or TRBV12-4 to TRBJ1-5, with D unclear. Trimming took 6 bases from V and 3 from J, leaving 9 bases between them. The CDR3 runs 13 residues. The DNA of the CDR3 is TGTGCCAGCAGCCATAGGACCAATCAGCCCCAGCATTTT. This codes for CASSHRTNQPQHF.

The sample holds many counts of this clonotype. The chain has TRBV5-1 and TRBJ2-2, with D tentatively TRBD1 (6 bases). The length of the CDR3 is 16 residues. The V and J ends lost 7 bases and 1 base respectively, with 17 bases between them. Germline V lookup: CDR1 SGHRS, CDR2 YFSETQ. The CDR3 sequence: CASQRTQQGNTGELFF. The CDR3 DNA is TGCGCCAGCCAACGAACCCAACAGGGGAACACCGGGGAGCTGTTTTTT.

The CDR3 reads CASSQGSRHEQYF. The CDR3 coding sequence is TGTGCCAGCAGTCAGGGTAGTCGGCACGAGCAGTACTTC. The rearrangement links TRBV6-5 to TRBJ2-7, with a tentative D call TRBD1 (5 bases). Trimming took 5 bases from V and 5 from J, leaving 13 bases between them. There are 13 residues in the CDR3. Per germline, CDR1 MNHEY and CDR2 SVGAGI.

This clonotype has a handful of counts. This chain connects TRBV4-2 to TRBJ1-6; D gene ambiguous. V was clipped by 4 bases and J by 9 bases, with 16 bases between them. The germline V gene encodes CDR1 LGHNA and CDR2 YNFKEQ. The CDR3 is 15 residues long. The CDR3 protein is CASSPQVGEASPLHF. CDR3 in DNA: TGTGCCAGCAGCCCCCAAGTCGGCGAGGCTTCACCCCTCCACTTT.